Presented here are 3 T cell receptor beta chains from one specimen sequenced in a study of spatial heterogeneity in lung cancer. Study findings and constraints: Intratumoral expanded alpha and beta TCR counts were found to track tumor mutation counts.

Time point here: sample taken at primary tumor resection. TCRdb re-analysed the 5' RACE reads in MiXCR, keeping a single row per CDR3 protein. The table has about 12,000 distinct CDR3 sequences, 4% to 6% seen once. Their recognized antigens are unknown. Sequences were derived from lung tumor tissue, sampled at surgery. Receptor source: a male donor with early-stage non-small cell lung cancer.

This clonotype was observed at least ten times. CDR3 sequence: CSAETSGGLDTQYF. In nucleotides, the CDR3 is TGCAGTGCTGAAACTAGCGGGGGGTTAGATACGCAGTATTTT. This rearrangement joins TRBV20-1 to TRBJ2-3; 12 bases line up with TRBD2. V shed 5 bases, J shed 5 bases, and the junction held 5 bases outside the gene matches. The V gene's germline CDR1 is DFQATT and CDR2 SNEGSKA (reference sequence). This CDR3 is built from 14 residues.

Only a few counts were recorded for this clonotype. The CDR3 nucleotides are TGTGCCAGCAGTTTTGCGACAGGGGCAAACTATGGCTACACCTTC. Its translation: CASSFATGANYGYTF. The V call is TRBV12-3 or TRBV12-4, the J call TRBJ1-2; 8 positions match TRBD1. This CDR3 is 15 amino acids long. V gave up 3 bases and J gave up 2 bases; unmatched junction bases: 5.

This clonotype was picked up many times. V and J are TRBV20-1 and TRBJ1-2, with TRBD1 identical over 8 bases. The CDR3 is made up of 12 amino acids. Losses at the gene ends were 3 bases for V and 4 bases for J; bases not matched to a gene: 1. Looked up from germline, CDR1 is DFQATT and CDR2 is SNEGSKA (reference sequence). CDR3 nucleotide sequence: TGCAGTGCTAGCACAGGGGGCTATGGCTACACCTTC. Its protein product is CSASTGGYGYTF.